This T cell receptor beta chain was sequenced during a study of T cell repertoires in cytomegalovirus infection. Whole-study results and caveats: People with CMV and the relevant HLA were identified by cumulative public TCR beta family frequency.

Notes on this clonotype: Its antigen is unidentified. Here the CDR3 omits its conserved ending phenylalanine or tryptophan, so a read error is the likely source.

Via MiXCR, TCRdb re-called the reads, giving one row per CDR3 protein. This table holds more than 650,000 distinct CDR3 sequences, 35% found once. V shed 3 bases and J 6 bases; nucleotides not matched to a gene: 5. Germline lookup yields CDR1 MDHEN and CDR2 SYDVKM. The CDR3 length is 15 residues. The sequence derives from a human donor in good health (CMV status not recorded). Some clones in this sample may be carry-over from other donors' samples. V gene TRBV28 combines with J gene TRBJ2-7, with TRBD2 matching over 13 bases. Sequenced sample: PBMCs. Here the CDR3 reads CASSLPGLAGREQYL. The CDR3 region has the DNA TGTGCCAGCAGTTTGCCGGGACTAGCGGGACGCGAGCAGTACTTA.